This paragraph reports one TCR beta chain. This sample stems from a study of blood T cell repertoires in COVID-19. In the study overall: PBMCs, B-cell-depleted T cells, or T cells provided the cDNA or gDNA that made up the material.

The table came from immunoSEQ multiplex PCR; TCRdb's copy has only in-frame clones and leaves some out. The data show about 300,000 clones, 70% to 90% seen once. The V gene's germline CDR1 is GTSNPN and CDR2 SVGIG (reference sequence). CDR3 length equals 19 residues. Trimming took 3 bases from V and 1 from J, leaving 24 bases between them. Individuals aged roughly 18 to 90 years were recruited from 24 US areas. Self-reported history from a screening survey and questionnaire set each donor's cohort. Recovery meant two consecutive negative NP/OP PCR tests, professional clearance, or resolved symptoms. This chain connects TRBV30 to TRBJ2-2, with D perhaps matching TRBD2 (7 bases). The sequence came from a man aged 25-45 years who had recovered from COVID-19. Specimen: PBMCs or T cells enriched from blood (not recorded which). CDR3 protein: CAWRTPPGGPTRNTGELFF. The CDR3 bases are TGTGCCTGGAGAACCCCCCCCGGGGGGCCAACAAGGAACACCGGGGAGCTGTTTTTT.